This is a list of T cell receptor beta chains from one sample in a study of regulatory T cells in long-lasting Graves disease. Each CDR3 protein is one row after TCRdb ran MiXCR on the multiplex PCR reads. The repertoire holds over 350,000 distinct CDR3 sequences, with 12% to 15% as singletons. These data also formed part of another study, on T cells in Graves' hyperthyroidism and ophthalmopathy.

The specimen was peripheral blood mononuclear cells (PBMCs), collected at new diagnosis, from a patient treated with antithyroid drugs. The receptors were sampled from a woman between 50 and 59 years old with Graves disease. CDR3s include the opening cysteine and the closing phenylalanine or tryptophan. Each record gives: D gene, V gene, clone size, J gene, CDR3 DNA, CDR3 protein. D genes are given only for firm matches. Size tells how often a clone was seen (once, few, many) or the class of an expanded clone, and some rows leave it out.

d_call: TRBD2; v_call: TRBV5-1; clone_size: many; j_call: TRBJ2-4; cdr3_nt: TGCGCCAGCAGCTTCACTGCGGGAGCAGTAAACATTCAGTACTTC; cdr3_aa: CASSFTAGAVNIQYF
d_call: -; v_call: TRBV27; clone_size: many; j_call: TRBJ2-7; cdr3_nt: TGTGCCAGCAGTCTCGGGACCCGCGGATACGAGCAGTACTTC; cdr3_aa: CASSLGTRGYEQYF
d_call: -; v_call: TRBV5-1; clone_size: few; j_call: TRBJ2-4; cdr3_nt: TGCGCCAGCAGCTTGGAGTTTAGATCAGGGGCCAAAAACATTCAGTACTTC; cdr3_aa: CASSLEFRSGAKNIQYF
d_call: TRBD2; v_call: TRBV7-9; clone_size: many; j_call: TRBJ2-1; cdr3_nt: TGTGCCAGCAGCTTAGAAAGCGGGAGAAACCATGAGCAGTTCTTC; cdr3_aa: CASSLESGRNHEQFF
d_call: TRBD2; v_call: TRBV5-1; clone_size: many; j_call: TRBJ2-1; cdr3_nt: TGCGCCAGCAGCTCCGGACTAGCGGAAGGTGCAGATGAGCAGTTCTTC; cdr3_aa: CASSSGLAEGADEQFF
d_call: TRBD1; v_call: TRBV28; clone_size: many; j_call: TRBJ2-7; cdr3_nt: TGTGCCAGCAGTTTATCCCCCGGCAGGGGGAGCTCCTACGAGCAGTACTTC; cdr3_aa: CASSLSPGRGSSYEQYF
d_call: -; v_call: TRBV20-1; clone_size: -; j_call: TRBJ1-6; cdr3_nt: TGCAGTGCTAGAGATCCGCAGAGCTCCTATAATTCACCCCTCCACTTT; cdr3_aa: CSARDPQSSYNSPLHF
d_call: TRBD1; v_call: TRBV3-1; clone_size: many; j_call: TRBJ1-2; cdr3_nt: TGTGCCAGCAGCCAAGATAGTACAGGGGTGAACTATGGCTACACCTTC; cdr3_aa: CASSQDSTGVNYGYTF
d_call: TRBD2; v_call: TRBV12-3/TRBV12-4; clone_size: -; j_call: TRBJ2-5; cdr3_nt: TGTGCCAGCAGTTCAGTAGCGGGAGGAAAAGAGACCCAGTACTTC; cdr3_aa: CASSSVAGGKETQYF
d_call: -; v_call: TRBV28; clone_size: many; j_call: TRBJ1-2; cdr3_nt: TGTGCCAGCAGTTACAAGGGCGTCAACTATGGCTACACCTTC; cdr3_aa: CASSYKGVNYGYTF
d_call: TRBD2; v_call: TRBV7-3; clone_size: many; j_call: TRBJ2-1; cdr3_nt: TGTGCCAGCAGCCCCGCGACTAGCGGGGTTGATGAGCAGTTCTTC; cdr3_aa: CASSPATSGVDEQFF
d_call: TRBD2; v_call: TRBV18; clone_size: many; j_call: TRBJ2-2; cdr3_nt: TGTGCCAGCTCAACTCCGGGACTAGCGGCGGGGGAGCTGTTTTTT; cdr3_aa: CASSTPGLAAGELFF
d_call: TRBD1; v_call: TRBV19; clone_size: -; j_call: TRBJ2-2; cdr3_nt: TGTGCCAGTACTATTGACAGGGCTACCACCGGGGAGCTGTTTTTT; cdr3_aa: CASTIDRATTGELFF
d_call: TRBD1; v_call: TRBV5-1; clone_size: -; j_call: TRBJ2-5; cdr3_nt: TGCGCCAGCAGCTTTACTAAAACAGGGGCGGGGACCCAGTACTTC; cdr3_aa: CASSFTKTGAGTQYF
d_call: -; v_call: TRBV7-3; clone_size: -; j_call: TRBJ1-2; cdr3_nt: TGTGCCAGCAGTCGCGGGTCCGGCGATGGCTACACCTTC; cdr3_aa: CASSRGSGDGYTF
d_call: TRBD2; v_call: TRBV5-1; clone_size: -; j_call: TRBJ2-1; cdr3_nt: TGCGCCAGCAGTAGCGGGAGGGTTACCTACAATGAGCAGTTCTTC; cdr3_aa: CASSSGRVTYNEQFF
d_call: TRBD1; v_call: TRBV9; clone_size: -; j_call: TRBJ1-4; cdr3_nt: TGTGCCAGCAGCGCGTGGGGTGACAGGGGGCTTGGTGAAAAACTGTTTTTT; cdr3_aa: CASSAWGDRGLGEKLFF
d_call: TRBD2; v_call: TRBV5-4; clone_size: few; j_call: TRBJ2-2; cdr3_nt: TGTGCCAGCAGCCGGGGGGTAGGGGAGCTGTTTTTT; cdr3_aa: CASSRGVGELFF
d_call: -; v_call: TRBV19; clone_size: -; j_call: TRBJ2-1; cdr3_nt: TGTGCCAGTAGACCGGAGGGGGGCAGGGGCAATGAGCAGTTCTTC; cdr3_aa: CASRPEGGRGNEQFF
d_call: -; v_call: TRBV10-3; clone_size: many; j_call: TRBJ2-7; cdr3_nt: TGTGCCATCAGTGAAGTAGGGGACTTTAACTACGAGCAGTACTTC; cdr3_aa: CAISEVGDFNYEQYF
d_call: TRBD2; v_call: TRBV20-1; clone_size: many; j_call: TRBJ2-7; cdr3_nt: TGCAGTGCTTCCGGGACTAGCGGCCCAAGCTCCTACGAGCAGTACTTC; cdr3_aa: CSASGTSGPSSYEQYF
d_call: TRBD2; v_call: TRBV28; clone_size: many; j_call: TRBJ2-3; cdr3_nt: TGTGCCAGCAGAAATAGCGGGAGGCTCGGAGATACGCAGTATTTT; cdr3_aa: CASRNSGRLGDTQYF
d_call: -; v_call: TRBV19; clone_size: few; j_call: TRBJ2-5; cdr3_nt: TGTGCCAGTAGCGATTGGCTAGATTGGGAGACCCAGTACTTC; cdr3_aa: CASSDWLDWETQYF
d_call: -; v_call: TRBV13; clone_size: many; j_call: TRBJ2-3; cdr3_nt: TGTGCCAGCAGCTACAAGTCGGGCACAGATACGCAGTATTTT; cdr3_aa: CASSYKSGTDTQYF
d_call: -; v_call: TRBV27; clone_size: many; j_call: TRBJ1-2; cdr3_nt: TGTGCCAGCGCGAGGGCAGGAGAGTATGGCTACACCTTC; cdr3_aa: CASARAGEYGYTF
d_call: TRBD2; v_call: TRBV19; clone_size: few; j_call: TRBJ2-1; cdr3_nt: TGTGCCAGTAGTATAACTGGTAGTCGGACTAGCAGCAATGAGCAGTTCTTC; cdr3_aa: CASSITGSRTSSNEQFF
d_call: TRBD2; v_call: TRBV20-1; clone_size: -; j_call: TRBJ2-7; cdr3_nt: TGCAGTGCTAGATCACCACCCGGGACTAGCGGAGCCGCCTTGGGCGAGCAGTACTTC; cdr3_aa: CSARSPPGTSGAALGEQYF
d_call: -; v_call: TRBV28; clone_size: few; j_call: TRBJ2-7; cdr3_nt: TGTGCCAGCAGTTTACGACAACGCTCCTACGAGCAGTACTTC; cdr3_aa: CASSLRQRSYEQYF
d_call: -; v_call: TRBV7-2; clone_size: many; j_call: TRBJ1-5; cdr3_nt: TGTGCCAGCAGCTTAGTCAGAGATCAGCCCCAGCATTTT; cdr3_aa: CASSLVRDQPQHF
d_call: -; v_call: TRBV7-2; clone_size: many; j_call: TRBJ2-7; cdr3_nt: TGTGCCAGCAGCTTTGGGGTATACGAGCAGTACTTC; cdr3_aa: CASSFGVYEQYF
d_call: -; v_call: TRBV7-2; clone_size: -; j_call: TRBJ1-2; cdr3_nt: TGTGCCAGCAGCTTGGGACCTTATTTACCGGGAGCCCATGGCTACACCTTC; cdr3_aa: CASSLGPYLPGAHGYTF
d_call: TRBD2; v_call: TRBV9; clone_size: many; j_call: TRBJ2-1; cdr3_nt: TGTGCCAGCAGCGTAGGGAGCGGGAGGGCCAATGAGCAGTTCTTC; cdr3_aa: CASSVGSGRANEQFF
d_call: -; v_call: TRBV7-2; clone_size: -; j_call: TRBJ2-1; cdr3_nt: TGTGCCAGCAGCTTACAGTGGTGGGACAATGGGCAGTTCTTC; cdr3_aa: CASSLQWWDNGQFF
d_call: -; v_call: TRBV9; clone_size: -; j_call: TRBJ2-1; cdr3_nt: TGTGCCTCCCAAGAAGGTAACAATGAGCAGTTCTTC; cdr3_aa: CASQEGNNEQFF
d_call: -; v_call: TRBV5-4; clone_size: few; j_call: TRBJ2-1; cdr3_nt: TGTGCCAGCAGCTTGGATATCAGCTCCTACAATGAGCAGTTCTTC; cdr3_aa: CASSLDISSYNEQFF
d_call: TRBD2; v_call: TRBV29-1; clone_size: few; j_call: TRBJ2-1; cdr3_nt: TGCAGCGTTGTCCGGACTAGCGGGAGAAATGAGCAGTTCTTC; cdr3_aa: CSVVRTSGRNEQFF
d_call: -; v_call: TRBV28; clone_size: many; j_call: TRBJ1-2; cdr3_nt: TGTGCCAGCAGTTCATCAGGGTATGCTAACTATGGCTACACCTTC; cdr3_aa: CASSSSGYANYGYTF
d_call: -; v_call: TRBV7-8; clone_size: -; j_call: TRBJ2-7; cdr3_nt: TGTGCCAGCAGCTTAGGGAGCTATCAGGTTACGATCTACGAGCAGTACTTC; cdr3_aa: CASSLGSYQVTIYEQYF
d_call: -; v_call: TRBV12-3/TRBV12-4; clone_size: many; j_call: TRBJ2-1; cdr3_nt: TGTGCCAGCAGTTTGGCTATTCATAATGAGCAGTTCTTC; cdr3_aa: CASSLAIHNEQFF
d_call: TRBD2; v_call: TRBV9; clone_size: few; j_call: TRBJ2-3; cdr3_nt: TGTGCCAGCAGCCCTGGACTAGCCCCAACAGATACGCAGTATTTT; cdr3_aa: CASSPGLAPTDTQYF
d_call: TRBD2; v_call: TRBV6-1; clone_size: many; j_call: TRBJ2-5; cdr3_nt: TGTGCCAACACCTTGGTAGCGGGAGGGGTGGAGACCCAGTACTTC; cdr3_aa: CANTLVAGGVETQYF